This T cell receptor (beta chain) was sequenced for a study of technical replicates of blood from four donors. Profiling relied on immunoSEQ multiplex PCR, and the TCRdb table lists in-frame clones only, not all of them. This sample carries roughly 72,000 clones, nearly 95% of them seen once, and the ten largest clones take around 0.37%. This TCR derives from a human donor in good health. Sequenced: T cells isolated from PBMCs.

The CDR3 bases are TGCGCCAGCAGCCAAGAGGCAGGGCCTGGAAACACCATATATTTT. Residues: CASSQEAGPGNTIYF. The chain has TRBV4-3 and TRBJ1-3; possible D gene TRBD1, 5 bases. Germline-derived CDR1 and CDR2 are LGHNA and YSLEER. Deletions cut 0 bases from V and 2 bases from J, with 8 bases between. The CDR3 has 15 amino acids.